Detailed here is one T cell receptor beta chain. Its antigen is undetermined. Sequencing was performed with immunoSEQ multiplex PCR; in TCRdb, only in-frame clones are kept and a portion is missing. The sample lists some 30,000 clones; 89% were seen once. The V and J ends lost 4 bases and 2 bases respectively, with 11 bases between them. The V gene's germline CDR1 is LNHDA and CDR2 SQIVND (reference sequence). The CDR3 contains 14 residues. Time point noted: before natalizumab initiation. This sample stems from a study of multiple sclerosis patients with progressive multifocal leukoencephalopathy. Broader study findings: Most PML patients had lower entropy, suggesting less diverse TRB repertoires.

This chain links TRBV19 with TRBJ2-5; TRBD2 is a possible D gene (6 bases). The sequence derives from a human donor with multiple sclerosis. Sample: PBMCs. The CDR3 here is CASSRWAGQETQYF. The CDR3 bases are TGTGCCAGTAGTAGGTGGGCGGGACAAGAGACCCAGTACTTC.